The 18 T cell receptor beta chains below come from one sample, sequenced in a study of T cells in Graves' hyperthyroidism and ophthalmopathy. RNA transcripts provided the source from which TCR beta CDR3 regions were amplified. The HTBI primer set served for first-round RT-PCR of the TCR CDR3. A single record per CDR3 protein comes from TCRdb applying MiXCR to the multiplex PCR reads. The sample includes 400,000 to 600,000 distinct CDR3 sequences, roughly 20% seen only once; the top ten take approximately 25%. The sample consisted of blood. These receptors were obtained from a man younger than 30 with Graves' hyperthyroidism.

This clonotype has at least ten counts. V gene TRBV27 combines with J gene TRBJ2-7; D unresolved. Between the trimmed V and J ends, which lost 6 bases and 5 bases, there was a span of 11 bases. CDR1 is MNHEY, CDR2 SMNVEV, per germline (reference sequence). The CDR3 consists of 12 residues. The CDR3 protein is CASRDGAHEQYF. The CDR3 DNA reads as TGTGCCAGCAGGGACGGAGCACACGAGCAGTACTTC.

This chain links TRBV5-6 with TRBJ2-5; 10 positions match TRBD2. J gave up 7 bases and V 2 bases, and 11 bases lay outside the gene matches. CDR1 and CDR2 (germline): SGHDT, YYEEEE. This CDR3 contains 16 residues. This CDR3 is CASSFHPLAGRRTQYF. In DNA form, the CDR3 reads TGTGCCAGCAGCTTCCACCCACTAGCGGGGAGGCGGACCCAGTACTTC.

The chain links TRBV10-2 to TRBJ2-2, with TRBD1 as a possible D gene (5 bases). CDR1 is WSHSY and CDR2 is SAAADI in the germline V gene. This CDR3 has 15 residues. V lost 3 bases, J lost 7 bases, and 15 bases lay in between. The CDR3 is CASSDARALVGELFF. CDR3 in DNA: TGCGCCAGCAGTGACGCCAGGGCCCTTGTCGGGGAGCTGTTTTTT.

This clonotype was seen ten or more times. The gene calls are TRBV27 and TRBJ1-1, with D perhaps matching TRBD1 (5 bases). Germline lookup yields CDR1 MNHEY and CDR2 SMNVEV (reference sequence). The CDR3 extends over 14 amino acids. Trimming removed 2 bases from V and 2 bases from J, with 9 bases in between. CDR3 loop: CASSLRGDNTEAFF. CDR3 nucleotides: TGTGCCAGCAGTTTACGAGGGGATAACACTGAAGCTTTCTTT.

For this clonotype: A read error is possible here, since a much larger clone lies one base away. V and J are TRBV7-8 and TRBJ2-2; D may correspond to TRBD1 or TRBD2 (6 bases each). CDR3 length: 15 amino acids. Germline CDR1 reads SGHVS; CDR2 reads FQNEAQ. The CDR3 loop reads CASSLWGADTGELCF. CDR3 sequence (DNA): TGTGCCAGCAGCTTGTGGGGGGCCGACACCGGGGAGCTGTGTTTT.

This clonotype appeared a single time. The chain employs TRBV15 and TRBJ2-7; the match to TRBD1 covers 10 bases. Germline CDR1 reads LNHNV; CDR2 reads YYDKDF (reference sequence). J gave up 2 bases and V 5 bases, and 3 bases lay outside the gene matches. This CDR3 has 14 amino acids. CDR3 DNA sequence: TGTGCCACCAGCCTCGGACAGGGGGCCTACGAGCAGTACTTC. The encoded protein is CATSLGQGAYEQYF.

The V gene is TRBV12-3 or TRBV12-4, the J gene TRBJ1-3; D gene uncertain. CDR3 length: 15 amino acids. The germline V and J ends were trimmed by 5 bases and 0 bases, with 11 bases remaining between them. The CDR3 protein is CASSLRWDSGNTIYF. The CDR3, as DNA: TGTGCCAGCAGTCTACGCTGGGACTCTGGAAACACCATATATTTT.

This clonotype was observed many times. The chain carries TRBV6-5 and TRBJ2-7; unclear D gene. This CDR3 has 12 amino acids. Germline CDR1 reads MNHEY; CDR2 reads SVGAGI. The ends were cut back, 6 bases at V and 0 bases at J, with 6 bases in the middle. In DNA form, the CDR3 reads TGTGCCAGCAGGGCGAACTCCTACGAGCAGTACTTC. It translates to CASRANSYEQYF.

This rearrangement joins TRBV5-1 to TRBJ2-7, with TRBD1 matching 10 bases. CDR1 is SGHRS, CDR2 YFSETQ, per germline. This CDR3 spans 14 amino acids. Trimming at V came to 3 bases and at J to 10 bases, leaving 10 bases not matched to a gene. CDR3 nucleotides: TGCGCCAGCAGCTACCGAGGACAGGGGGATACCCAGTACTTC. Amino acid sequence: CASSYRGQGDTQYF.

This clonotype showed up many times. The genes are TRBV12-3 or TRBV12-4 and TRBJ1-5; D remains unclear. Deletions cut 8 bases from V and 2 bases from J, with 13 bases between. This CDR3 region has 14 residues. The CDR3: CASAPRLGNQPQHF. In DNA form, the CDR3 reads TGTGCCAGCGCCCCCCGATTGGGCAATCAGCCCCAGCATTTT.

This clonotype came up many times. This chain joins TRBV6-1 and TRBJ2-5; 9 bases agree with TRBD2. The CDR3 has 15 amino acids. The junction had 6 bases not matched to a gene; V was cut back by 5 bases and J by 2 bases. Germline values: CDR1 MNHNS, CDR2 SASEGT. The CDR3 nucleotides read TGTGCCAGCAGTCCCCGGACTAGCGCGCAAGAGACCCAGTACTTC. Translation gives CASSPRTSAQETQYF.

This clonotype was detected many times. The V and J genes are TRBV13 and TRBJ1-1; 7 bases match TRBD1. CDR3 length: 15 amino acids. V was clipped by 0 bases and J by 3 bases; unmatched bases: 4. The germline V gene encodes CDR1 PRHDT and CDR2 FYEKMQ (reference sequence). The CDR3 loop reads CASSLGTGMDTEAFF. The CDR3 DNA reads TGTGCCAGCAGCTTAGGGACAGGGATGGACACTGAAGCTTTCTTT.

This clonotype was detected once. CDR3 region: CASSLARAGVNYGYTF. The CDR3 bases are TGTGCCAGCAGCTTAGCCAGGGCAGGGGTTAACTATGGCTACACCTTC. J is TRBJ1-2 and V is TRBV7-8; TRBD1 might be the D (6 bases). The CDR3 sequence is 16 residues long. Germline lookup yields CDR1 SGHVS and CDR2 FQNEAQ. V lost 0 bases to trimming and J lost 1 base, with 12 bases between them. Full variable domain (rest looked up from reference TRBV7-8 and TRBJ1-2): GAGVSQSPRYKVAKRGQDVALRCDPISGHVSLFWYQQALGQGPEFLTYFQNEAQLDKSGLPSDRFFAERPEGSVSTLKIQRTQQEDSAVYLCASSLARAGVNYGYTFGSGTRLTVV.

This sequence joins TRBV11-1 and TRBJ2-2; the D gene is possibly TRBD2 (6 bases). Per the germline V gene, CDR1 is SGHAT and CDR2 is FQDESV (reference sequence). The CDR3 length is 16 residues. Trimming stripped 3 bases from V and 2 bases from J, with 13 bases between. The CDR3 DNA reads TGTGCCAGCAGCTTTACGACGGGGGACAACACCGGGGAGCTGTTTTTT. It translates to CASSFTTGDNTGELFF. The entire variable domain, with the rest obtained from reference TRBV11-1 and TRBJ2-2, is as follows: EAEVAQSPRYKITEKSQAVAFWCDPISGHATLYWYRQILGQGPELLVQFQDESVVDDSQLPKDRFSAERLKGVDSTLKIQPAELGDSAMYLCASSFTTGDNTGELFFGEGSRLTVL.

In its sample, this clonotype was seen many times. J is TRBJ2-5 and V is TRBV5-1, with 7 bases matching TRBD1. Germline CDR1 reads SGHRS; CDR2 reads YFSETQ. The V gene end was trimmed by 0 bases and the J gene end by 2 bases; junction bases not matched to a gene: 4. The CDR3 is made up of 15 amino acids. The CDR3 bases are TGCGCCAGCAGCTTGGCGGCCAGGGGGCAAGAGACCCAGTACTTC. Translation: CASSLAARGQETQYF.

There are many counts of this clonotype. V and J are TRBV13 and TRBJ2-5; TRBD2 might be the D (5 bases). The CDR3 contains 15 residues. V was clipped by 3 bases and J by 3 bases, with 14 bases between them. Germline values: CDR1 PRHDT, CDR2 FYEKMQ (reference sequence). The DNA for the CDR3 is TGTGCCAGCAGCTTTACAACTAGTGAAGAAGAGACCCAGTACTTC. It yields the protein CASSFTTSEEETQYF.

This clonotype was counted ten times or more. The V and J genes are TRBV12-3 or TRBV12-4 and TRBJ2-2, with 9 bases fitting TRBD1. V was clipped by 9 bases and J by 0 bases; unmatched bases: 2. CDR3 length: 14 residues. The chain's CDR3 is CASTGGANTGELFF. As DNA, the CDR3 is TGTGCCAGTACAGGGGGCGCGAACACCGGGGAGCTGTTTTTT.

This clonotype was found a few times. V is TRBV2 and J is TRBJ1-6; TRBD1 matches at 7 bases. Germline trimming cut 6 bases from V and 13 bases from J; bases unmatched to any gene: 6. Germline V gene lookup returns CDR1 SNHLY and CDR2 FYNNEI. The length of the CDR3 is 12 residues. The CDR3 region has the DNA TGTGCCAGCAGGACAGGGACCGGGCCCCTCCACTTT. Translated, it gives CASRTGTGPLHF.